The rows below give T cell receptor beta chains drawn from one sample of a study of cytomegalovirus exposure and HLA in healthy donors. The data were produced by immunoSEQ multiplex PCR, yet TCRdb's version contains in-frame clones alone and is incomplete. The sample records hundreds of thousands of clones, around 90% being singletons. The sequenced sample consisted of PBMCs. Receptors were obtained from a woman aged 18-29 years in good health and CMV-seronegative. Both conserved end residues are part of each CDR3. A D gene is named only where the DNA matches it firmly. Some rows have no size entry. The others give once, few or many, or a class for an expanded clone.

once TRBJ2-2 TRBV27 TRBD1 CASSLTGERTGELFF TGTGCCAGCAGCTTAACAGGGGAGAGGACCGGGGAGCTGTTTTTT
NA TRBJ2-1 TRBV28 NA CASSNPREQFF TGTGCCAGCAGTAACCCTCGGGAGCAGTTCTTC
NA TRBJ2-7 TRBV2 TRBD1 CASNPRAGGAYEQYF TGTGCCAGCAACCCGAGGGCAGGGGGCGCCTACGAGCAGTACTTC
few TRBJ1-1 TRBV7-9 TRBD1 CASSSTGVRNTEAFF TGTGCCAGCAGCTCCACAGGGGTCCGGAACACTGAAGCTTTCTTT
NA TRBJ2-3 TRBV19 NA CASSKEQRPDTQYF TGTGCCAGTAGTAAAGAGCAGAGGCCGGATACGCAGTATTTT
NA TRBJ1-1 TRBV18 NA CASSPGHPAGLNTEAFF TGTGCCAGCTCTCCAGGACACCCCGCGGGACTGAACACTGAAGCTTTCTTT
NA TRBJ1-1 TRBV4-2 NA CASSPRHDGGDTEAFF TGTGCCAGCAGCCCAAGACACGATGGGGGCGACACTGAAGCTTTCTTT
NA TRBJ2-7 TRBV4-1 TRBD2 CASSHLLAGASYEQYF TGCGCCAGCAGCCACCTACTAGCGGGGGCCTCCTACGAGCAGTACTTC
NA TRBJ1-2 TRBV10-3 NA CAISDRGGYTF TGTGCCATCAGTGACAGGGGTGGCTACACCTTC
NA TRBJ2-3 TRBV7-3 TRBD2 CASSWAGGPEDTQYF TGTGCCAGCAGCTGGGCGGGGGGGCCCGAAGATACGCAGTATTTT
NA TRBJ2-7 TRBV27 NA CAAGASEQYF TGTGCCGCTGGGGCTTCCGAGCAGTACTTC
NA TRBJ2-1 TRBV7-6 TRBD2 CASSPTLAVYNEQFF TGTGCCAGCAGCCCTACACTAGCGGTATACAATGAGCAGTTCTTC
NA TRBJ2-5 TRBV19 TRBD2 CASSSGLAGLSKTQYF TGTGCCAGTAGTAGCGGACTAGCGGGGTTATCGAAGACCCAGTACTTC
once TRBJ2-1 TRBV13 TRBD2 CASSPGAAGGGYSYNEQFF TGTGCCAGCAGCCCGGGGGCAGCCGGCGGGGGGTACTCCTACAATGAGCAGTTCTTC
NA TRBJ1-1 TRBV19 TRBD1 CASSGVRGRPEMNTEAFF TGTGCCAGTAGTGGTGTCAGGGGGCGGCCCGAGATGAACACTGAAGCTTTCTTT
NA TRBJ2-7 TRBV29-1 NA CSVEDPYSYEQYF TGCAGCGTTGAAGACCCTTATTCCTACGAGCAGTACTTC
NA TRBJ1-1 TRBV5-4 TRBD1 CASSRLTGVGTEAFF TGTGCCAGCAGCCGACTCACAGGGGTAGGAACTGAAGCTTTCTTT
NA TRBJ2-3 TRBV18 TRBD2 CASSPPIAGGRDTQYF TGTGCCAGCTCACCTCCGATAGCGGGGGGGCGCGATACGCAGTATTTT
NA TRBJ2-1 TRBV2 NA CASRGRTINNEQFF TGTGCCAGCAGGGGGAGGACTATAAACAATGAGCAGTTCTTC
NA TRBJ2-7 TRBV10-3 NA CAISESRKGLGDEQYF TGTGCCATCAGTGAGTCGAGAAAGGGGCTTGGGGACGAGCAGTACTTC
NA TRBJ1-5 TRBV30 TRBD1 CAWSRLTGAPNQPQHF TGTGCCTGGAGCCGCTTGACAGGGGCGCCAAATCAGCCCCAGCATTTT
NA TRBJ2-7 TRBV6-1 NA CASSDWGGATYEQYF TGTGCCAGCAGTGACTGGGGGGGCGCAACCTACGAGCAGTACTTC
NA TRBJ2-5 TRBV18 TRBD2 CASSSLLQVAGGKETQYF TGTGCCAGCTCATCCCTCTTACAAGTAGCGGGGGGAAAAGAGACCCAGTACTTC
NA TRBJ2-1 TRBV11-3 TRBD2 CASSSPWGGSGEQFF TGTGCCAGCAGTTCCCCATGGGGGGGTAGTGGTGAGCAGTTCTTC
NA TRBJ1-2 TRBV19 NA CASRMTGSHGYTF TGTGCCAGTAGGATGACAGGTTCACATGGCTACACCTTC
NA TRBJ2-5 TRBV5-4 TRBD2 CASSFGSSGGAETQYF TGTGCCAGCAGCTTTGGGTCGAGCGGGGGGGCGGAGACCCAGTACTTC
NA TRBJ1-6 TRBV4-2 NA CASSQDRQVNSPLHF TGTGCCAGCAGCCAAGATCGACAGGTTAATTCACCCCTCCACTTT
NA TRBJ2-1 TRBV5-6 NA CASSLAYNEQFF TGTGCCAGCAGCTTGGCTTACAATGAGCAGTTCTTC
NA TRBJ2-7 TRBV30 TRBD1 CAWSVGTGGYEQYF TGTGCCTGGAGTGTGGGGACAGGGGGTTACGAGCAGTACTTC
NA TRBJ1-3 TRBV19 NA CACRLGGNGNTIYF TGTGCCTGTCGGCTAGGAGGGAACGGAAACACCATATATTTT
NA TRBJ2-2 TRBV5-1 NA CASSSSDRNTGELFF TGCGCCAGCAGCTCCTCGGACAGAAACACCGGGGAGCTGTTTTTT
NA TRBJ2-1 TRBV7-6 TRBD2 CASSPALAGGRSYNEQFF TGTGCCAGCAGCCCCGCACTAGCGGGGGGGCGGTCCTACAATGAGCAGTTCTTC
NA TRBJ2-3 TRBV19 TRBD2 CASSPIAGGRVDTQYF TGTGCCAGTAGTCCAATAGCGGGGGGGCGGGTAGATACGCAGTATTTT
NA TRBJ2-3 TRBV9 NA CASSVDGSTDTQYF TGTGCCAGCAGCGTAGACGGTAGCACAGATACGCAGTATTTT
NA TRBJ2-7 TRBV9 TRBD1 CASSERTGGYEQYF TGTGCCAGCAGCGAGCGGACAGGGGGCTACGAGCAGTACTTC
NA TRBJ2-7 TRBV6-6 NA CASSYRDFTYEQYF TGTGCCAGCAGTTATCGGGACTTCACCTACGAGCAGTACTTC
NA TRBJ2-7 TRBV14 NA CATRPWSSYEQYF TGTGCCACCAGACCCTGGAGCTCCTACGAGCAGTACTTC
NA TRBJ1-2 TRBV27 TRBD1 CASSNRGMSYGYTF TGTGCCAGCAGTAACAGGGGGATGAGCTATGGCTACACCTTC
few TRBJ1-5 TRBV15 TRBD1 CATSRPSDRGHQPQHF TGTGCCACCAGCAGACCAAGTGACAGGGGGCATCAGCCCCAGCATTTT
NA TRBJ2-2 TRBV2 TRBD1 CASSWDRENTGELFF TGTGCCAGCAGCTGGGACAGGGAAAACACCGGGGAGCTGTTTTTT
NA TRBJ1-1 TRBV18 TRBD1 CASSPTGGLNTEAFF TGTGCCAGCTCACCGACAGGGGGGTTGAACACTGAAGCTTTCTTT
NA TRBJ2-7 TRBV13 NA CASSSIGYEQYF TGTGCCAGCAGCTCGATCGGCTACGAGCAGTACTTC
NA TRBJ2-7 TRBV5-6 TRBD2 CASSLFGLAGGSAYEQYF TGTGCCAGCAGCTTGTTCGGACTAGCGGGGGGCAGCGCCTACGAGCAGTACTTC
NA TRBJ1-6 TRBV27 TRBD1 CASSLGTGFYSKNSPLHF TGTGCCAGCAGTTTAGGGACAGGGTTCTATTCGAAAAATTCCCCCCTCCACTTT
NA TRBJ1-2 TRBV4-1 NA CASSQGRTGGYTF TGCGCCAGCAGCCAGGGGCGGACGGGTGGCTACACCTTC